These T cell receptor beta chains were read from a single sample in a study of tumor and adjacent non-tumor tissue in lung cancer. TCRdb reprocessed the multiplex PCR reads via MiXCR and lists one record per CDR3 protein. The sample includes tens of thousands of distinct CDR3 sequences, 65% to 75% of them seen just once. The sample comprised distant non-tumor lung tissue. The receptors shown here come from a woman aged 50 to 60 with non-small cell lung cancer. Each CDR3 is given with its conserved first and last residue. The D gene is left open where the match is weak. Expanded clones get a size class; other rows say once, few or many, or leave the size out.

clone size	V gene	D gene	J gene	CDR3 protein	CDR3 DNA
many	TRBV6-5	TRBD1	TRBJ2-7	CASSSGFSGTGSYEQYF	TGTGCCAGCAGTTCCGGCTTTTCCGGGACAGGGTCCTACGAGCAGTACTTC
NA	TRBV28	NA	TRBJ2-2	CTSIGSPGTGELFF	TGTACCAGCATAGGCTCTCCGGGCACCGGGGAGCTGTTTTTT
many	TRBV28	TRBD2	TRBJ2-5	CASSSPHLAGTQETQYF	TGTGCCAGCAGTTCCCCCCACCTAGCGGGGACCCAAGAGACCCAGTACTTC
once	TRBV20-1	NA	TRBJ2-7	CNASREGTGYEQYF	TGCAATGCTAGTCGAGAAGGCACTGGCTACGAGCAGTACTTC
NA	TRBV5-1	NA	TRBJ2-7	CASSSEAAYEQYF	TGCGCCAGCAGCTCGGAGGCAGCCTACGAGCAGTACTTC
once	TRBV5-5	NA	TRBJ2-1	CASSYSITGTDGQFF	TGTGCCAGCAGCTACTCAATTACAGGGACGGATGGGCAGTTCTTT
NA	TRBV28	NA	TRBJ1-2	CASSSWDRITIYGYTF	TGTGCCAGCAGTTCCTGGGACCGGATAACTATCTATGGCTACACCTTC
NA	TRBV18	NA	TRBJ2-7	CAGSPGGAYEQYF	TGTGCCGGCTCACCAGGGGGGGCCTACGAGCAGTACTTC
many	TRBV6-1	NA	TRBJ2-7	CASRTGSTYEQYF	TGTGCCAGCAGGACAGGATCTACCTACGAGCAGTACTTC
NA	TRBV20-1	NA	TRBJ1-1	CNARDRGRTEAYF	TGCAATGCTAGAGACCGGGGCCGCACTGAAGCTTACTTT
NA	TRBV14	TRBD1	TRBJ2-1	CASSRTGGAYNKQFF	TGTGCCAGCAGCCGGACAGGGGGGGCCTACAATAAGCAGTTCTTC
NA	TRBV6-6	NA	TRBJ1-4	CASSDTTNEKLFF	TGTGCCAGCTCGGACACAACTAACGAAAAACTGTTTTTT
medium-sized	TRBV11-2	TRBD1	TRBJ2-1	CASSSSPTGGLF	TGTGCCAGCAGCTCTAGCCCCACAGGGGGCCTCTTC
NA	TRBV20-1	TRBD1	TRBJ2-7	CSAGSASTGGSYDQYF	TGCAGTGCTGGGTCTGCGTCGACAGGGGGGTCGTACGATCAGTACTTC
NA	TRBV29-1	NA	TRBJ2-7	CSVGGRDHHEQYF	TGCAGCGTTGGAGGGCGGGACCACCACGAGCAGTACTTC
NA	TRBV11-2	NA	TRBJ2-1	CASGLERLPEQFF	TGTGCCAGCGGCTTAGAAAGGCTGCCTGAGCAGTTCTTC
NA	TRBV28	NA	TRBJ1-1	CVSSSNTGTKAFF	TGTGTCAGCAGTTCTAATACCGGGACAAAAGCTTTCTTT
NA	TRBV12-3/TRBV12-4	TRBD2	TRBJ2-1	CASTHPGLVGLAPSSYNEQFF	TGTGCCAGCACCCACCCAGGACTAGTGGGTCTAGCCCCGAGCTCCTACAATGAGCAGTTCTTC
NA	TRBV6-6	TRBD1	TRBJ1-1	CASRRVQGVGVWTEAFF	TGTGCCAGCAGAAGGGTACAGGGGGTTGGGGTTTGGACTGAAGCTTTCTTT
once	TRBV29-1	NA	TRBJ2-7	CSVGLGRRDERYF	TGCAGCGTTGGATTAGGACGTAGGGATGAGCGGTACTTC
NA	TRBV7-9	NA	TRBJ2-5	CARSPQVRMTQYF	TGTGCCAGAAGCCCGCAAGTCAGGATGACCCAGTACTTC
NA	TRBV4-2	NA	TRBJ2-5	CASSQEETQYF	TGTGCCAGCAGCCAAGAGGAGACCCAATACTTC
NA	TRBV11-2	TRBD2	TRBJ2-7	CASNRKNSGSYEQYF	TGTGCCAGCAACCGCAAAAATAGCGGGAGTTACGAGCAGTACTTC
once	TRBV11-2	NA	TRBJ2-7	CASSLVRIRAYEQYF	TGTGCCAGCAGCTTAGTCAGGATAAGGGCCTACGAGCAGTACTTC
NA	TRBV12-3/TRBV12-4	NA	TRBJ1-1	CASRFLGTEVFF	TGTGCCAGCAGATTCTTGGGGACTGAAGTTTTCTTT
many	TRBV29-1	NA	TRBJ2-1	CSVEFSLRVEQFF	TGCAGCGTTGAATTCAGTTTGCGAGTAGAGCAGTTCTTC
NA	TRBV20-1	NA	TRBJ2-1	CSASERNSYNERFF	TGCAGTGCTAGCGAGAGAAACTCCTACAATGAGCGGTTCTTC
NA	TRBV11-2	NA	TRBJ2-6	CASSLDGRANSGANILTF	TGTGCCAGCAGCTTAGATGGGCGGGCAAACTCTGGAGCCAACATCCTGACTTTC
NA	TRBV12-3/TRBV12-4	NA	TRBJ2-7	CAISTHQGHYEEYF	TGTGCCATCAGTACACACCAGGGGCACTACGAGGAGTACTTC
NA	TRBV6-5	NA	TRBJ2-5	CARSYGLTPGEIQYF	TGTGCCAGAAGTTATGGCCTCACCCCGGGAGAGATCCAGTACTTC
NA	TRBV12-3/TRBV12-4	NA	TRBJ2-3	CASSLAGGIWSTDTQYF	TGTGCCAGCAGTTTAGCGGGAGGCATCTGGAGCACAGATACGCAGTATTTT
medium-sized	TRBV20-1	TRBD1	TRBJ1-4	CSARGQGDEKLFF	TGCAGTGCTAGAGGACAGGGAGATGAAAAACTGTTTTTT
NA	TRBV4-1	TRBD2	TRBJ2-1	CASSHGLVDNYNEQFF	TGCGCCAGCAGCCATGGACTAGTGGATAATTACAATGAGCAGTTCTTC
many	TRBV7-9	TRBD1	TRBJ2-1	CASSLAGTVNNEQFF	TGTGCCAGCAGCTTGGCCGGGACAGTTAACAATGAGCAGTTCTTC
NA	TRBV11-1	TRBD2	TRBJ2-3	CASSLEAVGGTTYTQYF	TGTGCCAGCAGCTTAGAAGCGGTGGGGGGGACCACATATACGCAGTATTTT
NA	TRBV20-1	NA	TRBJ2-1	CSASGSNSYNDQLF	TGCAGTGCTAGCGGGAGTAACTCCTACAATGACCAGCTCTTC
NA	TRBV29-1	NA	TRBJ2-7	CNVAPNTYEQYF	TGCAACGTTGCGCCGAATACTTACGAGCAGTACTTC
few	TRBV5-8	NA	TRBJ2-3	CASSPLGTVLPDTQYF	TGTGCCAGCAGCCCGTTAGGGACCGTTCTTCCAGATACGCAGTATTTT
NA	TRBV29-1	TRBD1	TRBJ1-5	CSVANRGGFNAQHF	TGCAGTGTAGCGAACAGGGGAGGGTTTAATGCCCAGCATTTT
NA	TRBV29-1	NA	TRBJ1-1	CSVEGGKDTEAFF	TGCAGCGTTGAGGGCGGGAAAGACACTGAAGCTTTCTTT
NA	TRBV20-1	NA	TRBJ1-1	CSDFQTGGGLEAFF	TGCAGTGATTTCCAGACCGGGGGGGGCTTAGAAGCTTTCTTT